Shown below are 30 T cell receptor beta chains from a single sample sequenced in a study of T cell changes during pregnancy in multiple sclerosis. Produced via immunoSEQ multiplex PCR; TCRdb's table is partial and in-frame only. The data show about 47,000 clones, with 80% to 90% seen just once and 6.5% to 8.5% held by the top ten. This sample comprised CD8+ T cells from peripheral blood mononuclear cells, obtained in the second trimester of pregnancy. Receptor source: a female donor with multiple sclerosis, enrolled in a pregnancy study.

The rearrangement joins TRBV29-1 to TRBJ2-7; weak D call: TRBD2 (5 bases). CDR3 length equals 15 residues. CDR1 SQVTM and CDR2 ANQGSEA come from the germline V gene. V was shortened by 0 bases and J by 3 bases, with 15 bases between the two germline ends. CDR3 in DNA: TGCAGCGTTGAAGATATAGCTGGAGGCTTCTACGAGCAGTACTTC. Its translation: CSVEDIAGGFYEQYF.

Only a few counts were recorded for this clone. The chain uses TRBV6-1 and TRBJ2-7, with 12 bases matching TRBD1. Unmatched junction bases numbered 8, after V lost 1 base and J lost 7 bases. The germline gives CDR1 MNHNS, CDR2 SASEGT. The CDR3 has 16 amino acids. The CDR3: CASSEVTGQGAGEQYF. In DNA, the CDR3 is TGTGCCAGCAGTGAAGTCACGGGACAGGGGGCGGGGGAGCAGTACTTC.

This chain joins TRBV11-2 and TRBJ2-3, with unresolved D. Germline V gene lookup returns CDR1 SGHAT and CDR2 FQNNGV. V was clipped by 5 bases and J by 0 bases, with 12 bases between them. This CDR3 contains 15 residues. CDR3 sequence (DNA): TGTGCCAGCAGCCGGAGTAGAACGAGCACAGATACGCAGTATTTT. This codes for CASSRSRTSTDTQYF.

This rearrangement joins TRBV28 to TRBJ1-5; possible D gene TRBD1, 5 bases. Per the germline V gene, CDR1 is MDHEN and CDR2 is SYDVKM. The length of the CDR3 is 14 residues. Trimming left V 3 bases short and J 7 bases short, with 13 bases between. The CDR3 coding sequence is TGTGCCAGCAGTTTGCGTATTGGGGCCCAGCCCCAGCATTTT. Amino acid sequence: CASSLRIGAQPQHF.

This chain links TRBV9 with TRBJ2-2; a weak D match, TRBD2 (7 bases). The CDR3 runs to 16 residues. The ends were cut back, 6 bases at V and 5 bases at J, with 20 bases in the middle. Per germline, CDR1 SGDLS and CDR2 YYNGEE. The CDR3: CASTDERGGRTGELFF. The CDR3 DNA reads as TGTGCCAGCACTGATGAGAGGGGGGGGCGTACCGGGGAGCTGTTTTTT.

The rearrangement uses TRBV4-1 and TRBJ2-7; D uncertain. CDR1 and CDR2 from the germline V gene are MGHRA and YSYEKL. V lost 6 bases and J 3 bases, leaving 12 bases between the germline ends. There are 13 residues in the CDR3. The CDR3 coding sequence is TGCGCCAGCAGTCCCCGCTCCAGCTACGAGCAGTACTTC. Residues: CASSPRSSYEQYF.

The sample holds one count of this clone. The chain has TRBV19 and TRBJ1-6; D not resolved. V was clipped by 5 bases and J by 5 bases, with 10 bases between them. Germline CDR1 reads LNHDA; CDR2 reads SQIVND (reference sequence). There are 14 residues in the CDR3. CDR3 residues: CASSGAADNSPLHF. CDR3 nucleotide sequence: TGTGCCAGTAGTGGAGCGGCAGATAATTCACCCCTCCACTTT. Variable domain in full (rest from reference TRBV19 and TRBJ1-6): DGGITQSPKYLFRKEGQNVTLSCEQNLNHDAMYWYRQDPGQGLRLIYYSQIVNDFQKGDIAEGYSVSREKKESFPLTVTSAQKNPTAFYLCASSGAADNSPLHFGNGTRLTVT.

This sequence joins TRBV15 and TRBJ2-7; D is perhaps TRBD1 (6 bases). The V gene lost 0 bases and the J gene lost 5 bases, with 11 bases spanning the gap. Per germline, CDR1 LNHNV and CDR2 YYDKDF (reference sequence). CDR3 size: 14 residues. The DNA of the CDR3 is TGTGCCACCAGCAGAGATTCAGGGGCCCACGAGCAGTACTTC. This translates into CATSRDSGAHEQYF.

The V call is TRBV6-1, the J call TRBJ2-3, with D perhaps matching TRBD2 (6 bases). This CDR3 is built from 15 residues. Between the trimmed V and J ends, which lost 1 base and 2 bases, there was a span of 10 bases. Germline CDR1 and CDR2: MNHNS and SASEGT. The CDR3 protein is CASSEDVAVTDTQYF. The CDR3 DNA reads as TGTGCCAGCAGTGAAGATGTAGCGGTCACAGATACGCAGTATTTT.

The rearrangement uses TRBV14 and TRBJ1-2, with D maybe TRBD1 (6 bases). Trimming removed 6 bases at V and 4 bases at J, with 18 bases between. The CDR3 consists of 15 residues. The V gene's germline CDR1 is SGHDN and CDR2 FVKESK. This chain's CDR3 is CASSGGGPKFYGYTF. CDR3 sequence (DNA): TGTGCCAGCAGTGGCGGGGGGCCCAAGTTCTATGGCTACACCTTC.

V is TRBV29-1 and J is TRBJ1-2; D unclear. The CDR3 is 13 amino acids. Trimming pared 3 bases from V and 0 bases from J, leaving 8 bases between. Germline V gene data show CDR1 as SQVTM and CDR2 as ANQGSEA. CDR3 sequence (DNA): TGCAGCGTTGAGTCGGGAACTAACTATGGCTACACCTTC. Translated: CSVESGTNYGYTF.

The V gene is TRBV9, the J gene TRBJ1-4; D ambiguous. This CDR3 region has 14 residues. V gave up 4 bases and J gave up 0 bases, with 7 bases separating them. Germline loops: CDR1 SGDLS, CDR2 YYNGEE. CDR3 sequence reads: CASSSPATNEKLFF. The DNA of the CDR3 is TGTGCCAGCAGCTCCCCGGCAACTAATGAAAAACTGTTTTTT.

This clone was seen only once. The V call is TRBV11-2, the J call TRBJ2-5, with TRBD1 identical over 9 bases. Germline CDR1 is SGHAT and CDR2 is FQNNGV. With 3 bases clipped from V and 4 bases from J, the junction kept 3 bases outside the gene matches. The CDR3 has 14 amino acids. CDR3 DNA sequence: TGTGCCAGCAGCTTTATGACAGGGGGAGAGACCCAGTACTTC. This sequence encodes CASSFMTGGETQYF.

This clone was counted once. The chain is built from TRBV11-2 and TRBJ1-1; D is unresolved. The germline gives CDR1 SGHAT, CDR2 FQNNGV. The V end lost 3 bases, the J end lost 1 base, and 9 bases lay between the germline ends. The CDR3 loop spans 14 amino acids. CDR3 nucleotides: TGTGCCAGCAGCTTTCCCCTCCCGAACACTGAAGCTTTCTTT. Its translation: CASSFPLPNTEAFF.

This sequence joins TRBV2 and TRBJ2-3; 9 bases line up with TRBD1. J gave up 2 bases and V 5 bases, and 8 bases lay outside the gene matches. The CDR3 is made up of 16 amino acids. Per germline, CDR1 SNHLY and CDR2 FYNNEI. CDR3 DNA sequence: TGTGCCAGCAGTATCCGGGACAGGGTCGACACAGATACGCAGTATTTT. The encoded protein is CASSIRDRVDTDTQYF.

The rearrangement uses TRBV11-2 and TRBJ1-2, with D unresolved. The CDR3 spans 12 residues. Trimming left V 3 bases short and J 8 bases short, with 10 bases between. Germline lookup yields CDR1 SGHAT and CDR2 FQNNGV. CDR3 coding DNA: TGTGCCAGCAGCTTCGGGTCTAGAGGCTACACCTTC. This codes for CASSFGSRGYTF.

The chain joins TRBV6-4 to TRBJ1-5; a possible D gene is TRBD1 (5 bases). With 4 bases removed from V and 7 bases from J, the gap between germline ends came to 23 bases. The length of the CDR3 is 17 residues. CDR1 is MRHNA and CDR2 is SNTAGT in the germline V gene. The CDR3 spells CASSGPFGQGFYQPQHF. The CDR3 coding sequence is TGTGCCAGCAGTGGACCGTTCGGGCAGGGTTTTTACCAGCCCCAGCATTTT.

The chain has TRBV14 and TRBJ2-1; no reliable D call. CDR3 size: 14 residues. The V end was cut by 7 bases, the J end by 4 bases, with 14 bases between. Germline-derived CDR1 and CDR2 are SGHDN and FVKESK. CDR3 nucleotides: TGTGCCAGCACACCGTGGGCCGGTTACAATGAGCAGTTCTTC. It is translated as CASTPWAGYNEQFF.

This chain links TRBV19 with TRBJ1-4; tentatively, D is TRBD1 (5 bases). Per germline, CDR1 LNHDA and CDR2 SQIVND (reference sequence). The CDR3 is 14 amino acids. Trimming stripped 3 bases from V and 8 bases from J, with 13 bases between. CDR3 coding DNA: TGTGCCAGTAGTATCGGAGGGGCGGAAGAAAAACTGTTTTTT. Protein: CASSIGGAEEKLFF.

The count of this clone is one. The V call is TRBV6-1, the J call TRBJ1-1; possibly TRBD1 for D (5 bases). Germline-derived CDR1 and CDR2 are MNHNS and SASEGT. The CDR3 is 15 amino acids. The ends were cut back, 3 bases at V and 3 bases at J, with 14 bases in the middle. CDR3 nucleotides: TGTGCCAGCAGTGAGGGCTGGGAAGGGGACACTGAAGCTTTCTTT. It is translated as CASSEGWEGDTEAFF.

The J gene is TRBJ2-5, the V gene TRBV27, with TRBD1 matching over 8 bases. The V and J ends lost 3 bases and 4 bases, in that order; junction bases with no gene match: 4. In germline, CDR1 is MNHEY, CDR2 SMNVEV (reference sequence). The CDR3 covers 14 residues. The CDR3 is CASSFQGAGETQYF. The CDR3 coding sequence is TGTGCCAGCAGTTTTCAGGGGGCGGGAGAGACCCAGTACTTC.

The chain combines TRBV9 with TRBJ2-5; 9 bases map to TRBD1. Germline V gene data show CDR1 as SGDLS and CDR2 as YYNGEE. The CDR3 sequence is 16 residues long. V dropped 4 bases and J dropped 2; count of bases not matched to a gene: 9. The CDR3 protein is CASSSNPGTGQETQYF. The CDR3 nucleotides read TGTGCCAGCAGCTCCAACCCCGGGACAGGGCAAGAGACCCAGTACTTC. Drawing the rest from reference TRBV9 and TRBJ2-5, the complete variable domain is DSGVTQTPKHLITATGQRVTLRCSPRSGDLSVYWYQQSLDQGLQFLIQYYNGEERAKGNILERFSAQQFPDLHSELNLSSLELGDSALYFCASSSNPGTGQETQYFGPGTRLLVL.

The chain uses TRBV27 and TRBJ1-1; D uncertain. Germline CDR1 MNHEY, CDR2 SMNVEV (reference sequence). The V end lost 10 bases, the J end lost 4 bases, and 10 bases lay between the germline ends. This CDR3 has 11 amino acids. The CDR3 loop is CATVGITEAFF. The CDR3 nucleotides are TGTGCCACCGTCGGGATCACTGAAGCTTTCTTT.

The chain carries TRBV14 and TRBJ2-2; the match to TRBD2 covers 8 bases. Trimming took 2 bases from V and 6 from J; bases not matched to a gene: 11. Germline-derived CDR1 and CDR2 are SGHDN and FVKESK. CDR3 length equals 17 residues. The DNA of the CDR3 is TGTGCCAGCAGCCAAAACATCGGGACTAGGAGTTCCGGGGAGCTGTTTTTT. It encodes CASSQNIGTRSSGELFF. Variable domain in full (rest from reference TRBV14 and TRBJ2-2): EAGVTQFPSHSVIEKGQTVTLRCDPISGHDNLYWYRRVMGKEIKFLLHFVKESKQDESGMPNNRFLAERTGGTYSTLKVQPAELEDSGVYFCASSQNIGTRSSGELFFGEGSRLTVL.

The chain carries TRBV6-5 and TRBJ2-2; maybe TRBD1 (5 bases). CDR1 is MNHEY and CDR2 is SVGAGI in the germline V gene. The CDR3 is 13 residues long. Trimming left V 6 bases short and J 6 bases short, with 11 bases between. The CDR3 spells CASRPDSPGELFF. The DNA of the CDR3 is TGTGCCAGCAGACCAGACAGCCCCGGGGAGCTGTTTTTT.

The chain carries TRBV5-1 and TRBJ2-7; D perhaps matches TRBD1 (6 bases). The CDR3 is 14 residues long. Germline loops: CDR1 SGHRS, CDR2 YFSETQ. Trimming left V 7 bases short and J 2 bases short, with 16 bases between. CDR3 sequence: CASSPYGDTYEQYF. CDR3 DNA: TGCGCCAGCTCCCCCTACGGGGACACCTACGAGCAGTACTTC.

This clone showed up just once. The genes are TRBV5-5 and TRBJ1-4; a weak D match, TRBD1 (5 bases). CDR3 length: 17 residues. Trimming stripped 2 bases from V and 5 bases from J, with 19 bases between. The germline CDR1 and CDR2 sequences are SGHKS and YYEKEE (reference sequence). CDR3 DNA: TGTGCCAGCAGCTTTGGGACTTCCCTCGTCTGGAATGAAAAACTGTTTTTT. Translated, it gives CASSFGTSLVWNEKLFF.

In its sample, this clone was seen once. Written as DNA, the CDR3 is TGTGCCAGTAGTATCGGGACAGGGGGGACCGGGGAGCTGTTTTTT. Translation gives CASSIGTGGTGELFF. This chain connects TRBV19 to TRBJ2-2; 11 bases are a match to TRBD1. CDR3 size: 15 residues. V shed 3 bases and J 5 bases; nucleotides not matched to a gene: 2. CDR1 is LNHDA, CDR2 SQIVND, per germline (reference sequence).

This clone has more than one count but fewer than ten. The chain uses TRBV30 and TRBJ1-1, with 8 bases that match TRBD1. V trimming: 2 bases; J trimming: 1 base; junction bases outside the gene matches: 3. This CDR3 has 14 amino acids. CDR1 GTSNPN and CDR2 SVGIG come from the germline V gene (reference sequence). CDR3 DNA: TGTGCCTGGAGTACAGGGGGGGCGAACACTGAAGCTTTCTTT. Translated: CAWSTGGANTEAFF.

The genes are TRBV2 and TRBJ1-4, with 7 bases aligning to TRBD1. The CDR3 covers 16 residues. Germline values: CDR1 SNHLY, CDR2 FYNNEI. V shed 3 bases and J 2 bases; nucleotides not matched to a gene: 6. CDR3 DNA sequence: TGTGCCAGCAGTGATCCCGTGACAGGGACTAATGAAAAACTGTTTTTT. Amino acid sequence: CASSDPVTGTNEKLFF.